The text below deals with one T cell receptor beta chain. It has no known antigen specificity. No per-base quality is available; no much larger clone lies one base away. This sample is drawn from a study of CD8 T cells in ankylosing spondylitis (dated by TCRdb to about 2017). Concerning the study at large: The study set out to find disease-linked TCR variants by profiling T cell receptor beta repertoires in ankylosing spondylitis patients and healthy donors. The whole study cohort included about a hundred healthy donors and some 27 ankylosing spondylitis patients. Samples of peripheral blood were taken, and for ankylosing spondylitis patients, synovial fluid was collected as well. Study-wide findings and limitations: A CD8+ phenotype was shown by the disease-linked clones, which were found at relatively low frequencies in peripheral blood. Significant enrichment of the disease-linked clones was reported in matched synovial fluid samples from ankylosing spondylitis patients. Blood from ankylosing spondylitis patients appeared to be characterized by a TCR beta motif composed of roughly eight highly homologous amino acid variants. Some motif variants had previously been reported in the synovial fluid and blood of reactive arthritis patients, which suggests shared mechanisms of disease initiation.

The sequencer was an Illumina MiSeq. TCR beta libraries were prepared by quantitative 5'-RACE with molecular barcodes. Regarding the original processing steps: A new computational method based on a probabilistic model of VDJ rearrangement was used to identify disease-linked TCR variants. TCRdb ran its own pipeline on the public reads, namely fastp trimming at Q25 and MiXCR clone calling, and kept in-frame beta chains. For every CDR3 protein sequence, its rows merge into one entry that carries the most common genes and DNA. The V and J calls follow TCRdb's processing rather than the paper's. The sample table records approximately 24,000 distinct CDR3 sequences; 10% to 15% of these occur just once. Under 40% of the sample comes from the top ten. CDR1 and CDR2, per the germline V gene, are SGHDT and YYEEEE. After removal of 4 bases from V and 0 bases from J, the junction retains 6 bases not matched to a gene. The CDR3 spans 16 residues, from the cysteine through the phenylalanine. Just the 48-base CDR3 DNA is kept, in frame starting at base 1.

The source material was blood. The TCR sequence derives from a male donor with ankylosing spondylitis or in good health (not recorded which). Recombination joined TRBV5-6 with TRBJ2-2, with 7 bases matching TRBD1. The encoded CDR3 is CASSDAGTANTGELFF. The DNA sequence reads TGTGCCAGCAGCGACGCCGGGACAGCGAACACCGGGGAGCTGTTTTTT. Joined to the reference TRBV5-6 and TRBJ2-2 proteins, this CDR3 gives the full variable domain: DAGVTQSPTHLIKTRGQQVTLRCSPKSGHDTVSWYQQALGQGPQFIFQYYEEEERQRGNFPDRFSGHQFPNYSSELNVNALLLGDSALYLCASSDAGTANTGELFFGEGSRLTVL.